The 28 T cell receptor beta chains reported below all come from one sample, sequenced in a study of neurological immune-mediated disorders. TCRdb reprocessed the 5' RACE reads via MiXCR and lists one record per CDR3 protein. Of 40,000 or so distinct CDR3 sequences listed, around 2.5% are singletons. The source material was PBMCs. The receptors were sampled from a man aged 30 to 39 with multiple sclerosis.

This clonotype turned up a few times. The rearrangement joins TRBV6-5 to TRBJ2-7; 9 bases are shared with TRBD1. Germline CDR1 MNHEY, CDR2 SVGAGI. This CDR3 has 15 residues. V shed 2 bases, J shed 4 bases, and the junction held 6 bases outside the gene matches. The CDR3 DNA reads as TGTGCCAGCAGTTACCGCGGACAGGGGAGTTACGAGCAGTACTTC. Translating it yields CASSYRGQGSYEQYF.

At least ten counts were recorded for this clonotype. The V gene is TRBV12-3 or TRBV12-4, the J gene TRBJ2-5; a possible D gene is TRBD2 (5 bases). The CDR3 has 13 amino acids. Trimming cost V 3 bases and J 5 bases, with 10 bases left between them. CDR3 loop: CASSFARGETQYF. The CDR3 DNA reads TGTGCCAGCAGTTTTGCAAGAGGGGAGACCCAGTACTTC.

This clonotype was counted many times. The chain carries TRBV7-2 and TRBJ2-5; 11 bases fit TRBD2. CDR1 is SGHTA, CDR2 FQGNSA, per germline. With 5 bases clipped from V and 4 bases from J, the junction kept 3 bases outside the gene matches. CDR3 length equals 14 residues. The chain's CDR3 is CASSPGLAGETQYF. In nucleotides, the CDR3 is TGTGCCAGCAGCCCCGGACTAGCGGGAGAGACCCAGTACTTC.

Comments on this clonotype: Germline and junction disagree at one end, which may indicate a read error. CDR3 bases: TGTGCCAGCAGCTTTAGGGCCGGGACAATTCAAGAGAACCAGTACTTC. Translated, it gives CASSFRAGTIQENQYF. The chain joins TRBV7-8 to TRBJ2-5, with a weak D call TRBD1 (6 bases). CDR3 length: 16 residues. Germline V gene sequence: CDR1 SGHVS, CDR2 FQNEAQ.

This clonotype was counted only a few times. The CDR3 bases are TGTGCCAGCAGCCAAAACGGACTAGCTGGAACAGATACGCAGTATTTT. This translates into CASSQNGLAGTDTQYF. The chain is built from TRBV11-2 and TRBJ2-3; 8 bases are shared with TRBD2. Per the germline V gene, CDR1 is SGHAT and CDR2 is FQNNGV. The CDR3 length is 16 residues. The V segment lost 5 bases and the J segment 3 bases; nucleotides outside the gene matches: 10.

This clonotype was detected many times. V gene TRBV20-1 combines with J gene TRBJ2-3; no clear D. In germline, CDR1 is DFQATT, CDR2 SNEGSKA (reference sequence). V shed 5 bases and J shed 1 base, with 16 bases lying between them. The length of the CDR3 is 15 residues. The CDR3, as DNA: TGCAGTGCTTCTCCGAAGGGCTGGGGCACAGATACGCAGTATTTT. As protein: CSASPKGWGTDTQYF.

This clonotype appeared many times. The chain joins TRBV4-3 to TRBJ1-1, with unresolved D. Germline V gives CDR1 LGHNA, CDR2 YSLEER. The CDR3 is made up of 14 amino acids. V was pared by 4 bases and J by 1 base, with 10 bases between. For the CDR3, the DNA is TGCGCCAGCAGCCTAGGACCGACGAACACTGAAGCTTTCTTT. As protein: CASSLGPTNTEAFF.

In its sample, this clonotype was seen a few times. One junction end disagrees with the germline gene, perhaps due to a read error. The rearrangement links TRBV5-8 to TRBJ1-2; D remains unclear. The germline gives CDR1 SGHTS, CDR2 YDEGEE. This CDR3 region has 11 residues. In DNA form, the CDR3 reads TGTGTCAGCAGCCTAACTGGTGGCTACACCTTC. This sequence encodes CVSSLTGGYTF.

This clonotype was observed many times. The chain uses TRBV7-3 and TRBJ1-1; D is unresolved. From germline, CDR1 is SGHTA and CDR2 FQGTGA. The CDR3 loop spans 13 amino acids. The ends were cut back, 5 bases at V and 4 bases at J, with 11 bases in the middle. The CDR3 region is CASSPRYGTEAFF. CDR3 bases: TGTGCCAGCAGCCCAAGGTATGGCACTGAAGCTTTCTTT.

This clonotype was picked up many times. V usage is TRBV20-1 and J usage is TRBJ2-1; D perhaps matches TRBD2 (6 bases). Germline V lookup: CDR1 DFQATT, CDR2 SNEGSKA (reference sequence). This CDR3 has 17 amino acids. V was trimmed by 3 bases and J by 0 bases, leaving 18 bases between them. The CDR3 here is CSARSSRDGSSYNEQFF. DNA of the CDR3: TGCAGTGCTAGGTCTTCGCGAGACGGGAGCTCCTACAATGAGCAGTTCTTC.

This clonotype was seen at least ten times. The CDR3 is CASRQAAGNEQFF. The CDR3 DNA reads TGTGCCAGCCGACAGGCGGCGGGGAATGAGCAGTTCTTC. This chain links TRBV7-3 with TRBJ2-1, with D perhaps given as TRBD1 or TRBD2 (6 bases each). Germline V gene sequence: CDR1 SGHTA, CDR2 FQGTGA. Trimming took off 8 bases at V and 7 bases at J, with 15 bases between the two ends. CDR3 length: 13 residues.

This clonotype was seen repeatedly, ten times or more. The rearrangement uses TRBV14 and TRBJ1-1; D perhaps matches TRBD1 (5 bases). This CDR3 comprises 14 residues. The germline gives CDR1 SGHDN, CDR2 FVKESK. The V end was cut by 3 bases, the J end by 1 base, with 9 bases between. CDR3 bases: TGTGCCAGCAGCCAGGGACTGACGAACACTGAAGCTTTCTTT. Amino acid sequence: CASSQGLTNTEAFF.

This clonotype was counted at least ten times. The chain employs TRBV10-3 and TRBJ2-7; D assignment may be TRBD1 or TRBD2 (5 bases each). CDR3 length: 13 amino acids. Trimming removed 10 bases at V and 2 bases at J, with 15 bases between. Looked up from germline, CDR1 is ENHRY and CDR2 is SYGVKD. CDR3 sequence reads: CATSRDGTYEQYF. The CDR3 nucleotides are TGTGCCACTTCCCGGGACGGAACCTACGAGCAGTACTTC.

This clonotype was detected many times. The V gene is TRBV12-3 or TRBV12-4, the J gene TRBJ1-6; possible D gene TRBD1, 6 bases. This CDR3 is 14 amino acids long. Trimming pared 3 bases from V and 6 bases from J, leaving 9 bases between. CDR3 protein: CASSLRDTNSPLHF. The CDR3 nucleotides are TGTGCCAGCAGTTTGAGGGACACTAATTCACCCCTCCACTTT.

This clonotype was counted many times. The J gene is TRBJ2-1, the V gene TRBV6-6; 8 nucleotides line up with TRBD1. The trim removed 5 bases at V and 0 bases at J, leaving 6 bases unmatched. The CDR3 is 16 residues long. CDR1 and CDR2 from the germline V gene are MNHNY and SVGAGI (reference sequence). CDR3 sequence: CASSKATGGSYNEQFF. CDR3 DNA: TGTGCCAGCAGTAAAGCTACAGGGGGCTCCTACAATGAGCAGTTCTTC.

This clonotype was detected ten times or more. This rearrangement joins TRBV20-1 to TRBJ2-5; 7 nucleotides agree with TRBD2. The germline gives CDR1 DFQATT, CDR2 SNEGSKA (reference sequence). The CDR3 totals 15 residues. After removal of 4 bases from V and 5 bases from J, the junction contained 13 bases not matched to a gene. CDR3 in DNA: TGCAGTGCTACCGTTCGGGGGGTTCCCCCGGAGACCCAGTACTTC. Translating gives CSATVRGVPPETQYF.

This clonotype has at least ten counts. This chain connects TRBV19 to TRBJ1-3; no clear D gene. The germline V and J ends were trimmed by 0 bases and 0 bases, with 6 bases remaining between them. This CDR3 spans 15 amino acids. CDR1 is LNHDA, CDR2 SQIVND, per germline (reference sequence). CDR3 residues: CASSIDGSSGNTIYF. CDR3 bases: TGTGCCAGTAGTATAGATGGAAGCTCTGGAAACACCATATATTTT.

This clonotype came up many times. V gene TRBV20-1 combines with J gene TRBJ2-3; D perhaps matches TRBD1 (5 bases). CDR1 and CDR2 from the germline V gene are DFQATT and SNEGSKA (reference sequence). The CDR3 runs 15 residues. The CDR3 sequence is CSAVRGSDKTDTQYF. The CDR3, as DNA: TGCAGCGCCGTAAGGGGTTCGGATAAGACAGATACGCAGTATTTT.

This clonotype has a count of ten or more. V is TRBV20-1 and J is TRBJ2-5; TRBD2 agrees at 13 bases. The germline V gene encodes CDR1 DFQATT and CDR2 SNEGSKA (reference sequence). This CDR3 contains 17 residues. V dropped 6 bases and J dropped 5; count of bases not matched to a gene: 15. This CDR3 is CSADGLAGVGFGETQYF. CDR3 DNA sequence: TGCAGTGCCGATGGACTAGCGGGAGTCGGGTTTGGCGAGACCCAGTACTTC.

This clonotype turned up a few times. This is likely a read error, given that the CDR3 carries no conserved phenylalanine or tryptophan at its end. CDR3 DNA sequence: TGTGCCAGCAGCCCGGAGGGCAGGGGAGGAAACACTGAAGCTTTCTGT. Translation gives CASSPEGRGGNTEAFC. The chain is built from TRBV5-5 and TRBJ1-1; maybe TRBD1 (6 bases). The ends were cut back, 4 bases at V and 2 bases at J, with 18 bases in the middle. The CDR3 runs 16 residues. CDR1 is SGHKS, CDR2 YYEKEE, per germline (reference sequence).

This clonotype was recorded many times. CDR3 coding DNA: TGTGCCAGCAGCTTATCGGGTTCTGGGGCCAACGTCCTGACTTTC. Translated, it gives CASSLSGSGANVLTF. This chain links TRBV7-2 with TRBJ2-6; D remains unclear. The germline CDR1 and CDR2 sequences are SGHTA and FQGNSA. There are 15 residues in the CDR3. Trimming left V 2 bases short and J 1 base short, with 6 bases between.

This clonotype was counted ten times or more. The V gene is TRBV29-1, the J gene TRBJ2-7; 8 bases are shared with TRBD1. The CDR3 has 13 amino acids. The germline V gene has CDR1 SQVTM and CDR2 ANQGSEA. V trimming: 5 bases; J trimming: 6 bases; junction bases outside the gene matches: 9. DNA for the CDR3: TGCAGCGTTTCGAAGGTGCAGGGGGCCGAGCAGTACTTC. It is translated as CSVSKVQGAEQYF.

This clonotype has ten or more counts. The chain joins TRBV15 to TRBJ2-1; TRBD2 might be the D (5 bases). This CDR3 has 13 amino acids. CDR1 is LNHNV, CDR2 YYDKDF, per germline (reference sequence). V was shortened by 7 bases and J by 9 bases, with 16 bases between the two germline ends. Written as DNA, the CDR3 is TGTGCCACCACTTACTCCCCGGCGGGTGAGCAGTTCTTC. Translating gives CATTYSPAGEQFF.

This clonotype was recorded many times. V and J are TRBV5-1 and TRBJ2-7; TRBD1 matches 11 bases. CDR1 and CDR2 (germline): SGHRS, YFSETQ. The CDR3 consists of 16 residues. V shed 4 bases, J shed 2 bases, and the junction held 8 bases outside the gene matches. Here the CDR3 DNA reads TGCGCCAGCAGCCGAGGCGGACAGGGGGCCCCCTACGAGCAGTACTTC. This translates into CASSRGGQGAPYEQYF.

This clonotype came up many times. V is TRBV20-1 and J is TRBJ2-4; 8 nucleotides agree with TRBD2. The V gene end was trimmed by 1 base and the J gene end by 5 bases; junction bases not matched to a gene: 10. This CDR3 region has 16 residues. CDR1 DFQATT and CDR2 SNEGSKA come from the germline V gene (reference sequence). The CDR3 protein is CSARVVFGAGENIQYF. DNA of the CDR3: TGCAGTGCTAGAGTAGTGTTTGGAGCGGGAGAAAACATTCAGTACTTC.

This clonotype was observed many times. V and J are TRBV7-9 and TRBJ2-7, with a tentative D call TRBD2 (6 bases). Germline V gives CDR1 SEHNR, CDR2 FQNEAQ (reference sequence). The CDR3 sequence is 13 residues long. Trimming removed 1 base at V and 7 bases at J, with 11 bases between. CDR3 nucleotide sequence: TGTGCCAGCAGCTTAGACCCTAGCGAGGAGCAGTACTTC. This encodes CASSLDPSEEQYF.

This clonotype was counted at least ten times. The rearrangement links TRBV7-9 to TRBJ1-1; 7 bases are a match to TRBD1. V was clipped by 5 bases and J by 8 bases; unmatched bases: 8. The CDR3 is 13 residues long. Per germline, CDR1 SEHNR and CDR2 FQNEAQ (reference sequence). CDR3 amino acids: CASSLQGQTEAFF. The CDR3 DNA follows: TGTGCCAGCAGCCTCCAGGGACAGACCGAAGCTTTCTTT.

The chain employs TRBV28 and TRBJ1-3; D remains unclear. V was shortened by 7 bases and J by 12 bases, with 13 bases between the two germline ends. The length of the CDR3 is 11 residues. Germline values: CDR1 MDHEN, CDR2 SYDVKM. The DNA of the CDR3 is TGTGCCAGCAAAGCGGGAAAAAACATATATTTT. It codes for CASKAGKNIYF.